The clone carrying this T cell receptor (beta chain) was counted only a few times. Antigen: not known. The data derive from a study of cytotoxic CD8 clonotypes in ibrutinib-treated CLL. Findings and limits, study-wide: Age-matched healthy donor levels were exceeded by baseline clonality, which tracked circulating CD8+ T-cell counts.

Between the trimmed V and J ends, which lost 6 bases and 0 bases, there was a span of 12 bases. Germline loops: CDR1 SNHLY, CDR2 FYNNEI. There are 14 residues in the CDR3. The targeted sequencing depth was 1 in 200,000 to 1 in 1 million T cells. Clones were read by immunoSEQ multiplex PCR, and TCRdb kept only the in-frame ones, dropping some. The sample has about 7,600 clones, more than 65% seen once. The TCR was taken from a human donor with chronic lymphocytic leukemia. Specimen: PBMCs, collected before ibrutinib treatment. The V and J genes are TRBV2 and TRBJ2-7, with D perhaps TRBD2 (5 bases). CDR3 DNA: TGTGCCAGCAGAAGGAGCGGCCTCTCCTACGAGCAGTACTTC. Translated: CASRRSGLSYEQYF.